These T cell receptor beta chains were read from a single sample in a study of T-cell reconstitution after alpha-beta-depleted transplantation in children. TCRdb recomputed calls from the PCR reads with MiXCR, one row per CDR3 protein. The sample holds some 300,000 distinct CDR3 sequences, approximately 10% seen once. This specimen was PBMCs from the stem cell graft donor, taken from the stem cell graft. The receptors stem from a human donor who donated a stem cell graft to a child with acute lymphoblastic leukemia. The CDR3 runs from the conserved cysteine through the conserved F or W. D genes are given only for firm matches. Clone size appears in some rows only: once, few, many, or a class for an expanded clone.

j_gene,v_gene,abundance,d_gene,CDR3nt,CDR3aa
TRBJ2-7,TRBV29-1,few,TRBD1,TGCAGCGTCGTCAACCGGGACAGGGGCCAGGACGAGCAGTACTTC,CSVVNRDRGQDEQYF
TRBJ2-3,TRBV6-1,many,TRBD1,TGTGCCAGCAGCCCGACAGGGGTTAGCACAGATACGCAGTATTTT,CASSPTGVSTDTQYF
TRBJ1-2,TRBV5-1,many,TRBD1,TGCGCCAGCATGGGACAGGACGTGGGCTACACCTTC,CASMGQDVGYTF
TRBJ2-5,TRBV5-1,-,TRBD2,TGCGCCAGCAGCCAGGGACTAGCGGGAGAAGGAGAGACCCAGTACTTC,CASSQGLAGEGETQYF
TRBJ2-7,TRBV15,-,-,TGTGCCACCAGCACGGGCAGGGTAGCCTACGAGCAGTACTTC,CATSTGRVAYEQYF
TRBJ1-2,TRBV29-1,-,-,TGCAGCGTGGCAACGGAAGTTTATGGCTACACCTTC,CSVATEVYGYTF
TRBJ2-1,TRBV10-3,many,-,TGTGCCACCAAGCAGGGAATCTATGAGCAGTTCTTC,CATKQGIYEQFF
TRBJ2-1,TRBV6-5,-,TRBD1,TGTGCCAGCAGTTACTCGATTAGGACAGGGGAGGGCTACAATGAGCAGTTCTTC,CASSYSIRTGEGYNEQFF
TRBJ2-2,TRBV7-2,-,-,TGTGCCAGCAGCTTACTTCCGGGGGCCGCCGGGGAGCTGTTTTTT,CASSLLPGAAGELFF
TRBJ2-1,TRBV5-1,many,TRBD2,TGCGCCAGCAGCTTGGTGGCGGGAGAATTCGATGAGCAGTTCTTC,CASSLVAGEFDEQFF
TRBJ2-3,TRBV7-3,-,TRBD2,TGTGCCAGCAGCTTAGGTCTAGCGGGCATAAACACAGATACGCAGTATTTT,CASSLGLAGINTDTQYF
TRBJ2-2,TRBV11-2,-,TRBD2,TGTGCCAGCAGCTTAGAAGGGATAGCGGGAGTGAACGGGGAGCTGTTTTTT,CASSLEGIAGVNGELFF
TRBJ2-3,TRBV11-2,many,TRBD2,TGTGCCAGCAGCGGATATAGCGGGAGGGCCTTTGGATCAGATACGCAGTATTTT,CASSGYSGRAFGSDTQYF
TRBJ2-5,TRBV5-5,-,TRBD2,TGTGCCAGCAGCTACCCGGGGGGGGTCCAAGAGACCCAGTACTTC,CASSYPGGVQETQYF
TRBJ1-1,TRBV6-1,few,TRBD1,TGTGCCAGCACCGACTCCGGGACAGGCCCTGAAGCTTTCTTT,CASTDSGTGPEAFF
TRBJ2-3,TRBV7-9,few,-,TGTGCCAGCAGCCCTCCTCCGGGGTTGGCGGATACGCAGTATTTT,CASSPPPGLADTQYF
TRBJ2-3,TRBV4-3,few,-,TGCGCCAGCAGCCAAGTTGGTCGTAGCACAGATACGCAGTATTTT,CASSQVGRSTDTQYF
TRBJ2-2,TRBV12-3/TRBV12-4,few,-,TGTGCCAGCAGTTTCACCAGGACCGGGGAGCTGTTTTTT,CASSFTRTGELFF
TRBJ2-4,TRBV9,few,-,TGTGCCAGCAGCGTCGACGGGACGCGGGACATTCAGTACTTC,CASSVDGTRDIQYF
TRBJ2-1,TRBV7-9,few,-,TGTGCCAGCAGCACAGGGAACGATGAGCAGTTCTTC,CASSTGNDEQFF
TRBJ2-2,TRBV11-2,few,TRBD2,TGTGCCAGCAGCTTAGGTATCCTAGCGGGCAACACCGGGGAGCTGTTTTTT,CASSLGILAGNTGELFF
TRBJ1-5,TRBV6-2/TRBV6-3,few,TRBD1,TGTGCCAGCAGCATCGGACAGGGGGCTCAGCCCCAGCATTTT,CASSIGQGAQPQHF
TRBJ1-6,TRBV5-5,few,TRBD1,TGTGCCAGCAGCTTGGGGCAGGGGGTTCGCAATTCACCCCTCCACTTT,CASSLGQGVRNSPLHF
TRBJ1-2,TRBV20-1,-,TRBD1,TGCAGTGCTAGATCTGCCGACAGGGCCTATGGCTACACCTTC,CSARSADRAYGYTF
TRBJ1-2,TRBV6-5,many,-,TGTGCCAGCAGTTACTCAGGCCGGGGATCATATGGCTACACCTTC,CASSYSGRGSYGYTF
TRBJ2-2,TRBV5-1,many,-,TGTGCCAGCAGCCTTGGGGCCTTCGGCGGGGAGCTGTTTTTT,CASSLGAFGGELFF
TRBJ2-1,TRBV5-8,-,-,TGTGCCAGCAGCTTGCGAATCTACAATGAGCAGTTCTTC,CASSLRIYNEQFF
TRBJ2-2,TRBV3-1,-,TRBD2,TGTGCCAGCAGGGGATGGTCGGGAGGCCGTCCCGGGGAGCTGTTTTTT,CASRGWSGGRPGELFF
TRBJ2-3,TRBV30,-,-,TGTGCCTGGAGCGCTCTAGGACGGTCCATCACAGATACGCAGTATTTT,CAWSALGRSITDTQYF
TRBJ2-2,TRBV27,few,TRBD2,TGTGCCAGCAGTTACAGCGGGAGGGCCTTTCCAGTGGACACCGGGGAGCTGTTTTTT,CASSYSGRAFPVDTGELFF
TRBJ2-2,TRBV12-3/TRBV12-4,-,TRBD2,TGTGCCAGCACCCGCGCGGGGGGGAGGACCGGGGAGCTGTTTTTT,CASTRAGGRTGELFF
TRBJ2-5,TRBV12-3/TRBV12-4,few,TRBD2,TGTGCCAGCAGTTCCCTCGGAATAGCGGGAGAGACCCAGTACTTC,CASSSLGIAGETQYF
TRBJ2-4,TRBV12-3/TRBV12-4,-,-,TGTGCCAGCAGTCCGCCGGTAGGGTCTCACAGTCAGTACTTC,CASSPPVGSHSQYF
TRBJ2-3,TRBV28,few,-,TGTGCCAGCAGTTCGACTGGAGATACGCAGTATTTT,CASSSTGDTQYF
TRBJ2-7,TRBV4-1,many,TRBD2,TGCGCCAGCAGCCAATCCTCCCTCGGACTAGCGGGAGGGGAGCAGTACTTC,CASSQSSLGLAGGEQYF
TRBJ1-1,TRBV7-2,-,-,TGTGCCAGCAGAGCAGGGTTTTGGAACACTGAAGCTTTCTTT,CASRAGFWNTEAFF
TRBJ2-7,TRBV27,-,-,TGTGCCAGCAGTACCTGGGGGCCACACCACGAGCAGTACTTC,CASSTWGPHHEQYF
TRBJ2-6,TRBV20-1,-,-,TGCAGTGCTCCGGAGTGGAGCTCTGGGGCCAACGTCCTGACTTTC,CSAPEWSSGANVLTF
TRBJ2-3,TRBV3-1,few,TRBD2,TGTGCCAGCAGCCCACCCGGGAGTGCGAGCGGGAGGCCAGATACGCAGTATTTT,CASSPPGSASGRPDTQYF
TRBJ2-7,TRBV5-1,-,-,TGCGCCAGCAGCTTGGGACTAGTTGGGTCGCTCGAGCAGTACTTC,CASSLGLVGSLEQYF
TRBJ1-1,TRBV5-1,few,-,TGCGCCAGCAGCCGACTCGACGGTGAAGCTTTCTTT,CASSRLDGEAFF
TRBJ2-5,TRBV7-2,few,TRBD2,TGTGCCAGCAGCTTAGGAGGCGGGAGGCCACGATCTGAGACCCAGTACTTC,CASSLGGGRPRSETQYF
TRBJ2-7,TRBV7-2,many,-,TGTGCCAGCAGTTCGGTCTACGAGCAGTACTTC,CASSSVYEQYF
TRBJ2-2,TRBV6-2/TRBV6-3,few,TRBD1,TGTGCCAGCACCCGGACAGGAACAGGGGAGCTGTTTTTT,CASTRTGTGELFF
TRBJ2-1,TRBV4-3,few,-,TGCGCCAGCAGCCTAAACCCAAAGCGGAAATCCTACAATGAGCAGTTCTTC,CASSLNPKRKSYNEQFF
TRBJ1-3,TRBV18,few,-,TGTGCCAGCTCAGCGGGACTGTCCCTTCAGCGAAACACCATATATTTT,CASSAGLSLQRNTIYF
TRBJ1-4,TRBV20-1,-,TRBD1,TGCAGTGCTCGGGGACAGGGGAAACTGTTTTTT,CSARGQGKLFF
TRBJ2-5,TRBV5-1,few,-,TGCGCCAGCAGCTCGGGGACGTACCAAGAGACCCAGTACTTC,CASSSGTYQETQYF